This TCR beta chain derives from a study of graft-versus-host responses after intestinal transplantation. Study-wide points: Early post-transplant HvG declines showed an association with peak circulating GvH clone levels.

This table comes from immunoSEQ multiplex PCR, and its TCRdb copy is limited to in-frame clones, with some not included. The data contain over 60,000 clones, about nine tenths of them singletons. This CDR3 comprises 15 residues. CDR1 and CDR2 from the germline V gene are MNHNY and SVGAGI (reference sequence). Unmatched junction bases numbered 4, after V lost 2 bases and J lost 3 bases. On this clone itself: The antigen remains undetermined.

Intraepithelial and lamina propria lymphocytes were freed from processed graft tissue. The material sequenced was ileum tissue, taken about 350 days after transplant. J is TRBJ1-5 and V is TRBV6-6; 7 nucleotides line up with TRBD1. This TCR was recovered from a human patient who received an intestinal transplant, so some T cells may come from the graft donor. CDR3 bases: TGTGCCAGCAGTTACGTACAGGGGCCCAATCAGCCCCAGCATTTT. Residues: CASSYVQGPNQPQHF.